These 5 T cell receptor beta chains were sequenced from one sample in a study of blood T cell repertoires in COVID-19. Libraries were prepared by immunoSEQ multiplex PCR; TCRdb keeps only in-frame clonotypes and omits some of them. The sample includes about 200,000 clones, approximately 84% seen only once; the top ten take 4.5% to 5%. The sequenced sample was peripheral blood. Every receptor here comes from a woman of 80 years or more with acute or convalescent COVID-19.

The chain couples TRBV9 to TRBJ1-2; D not resolved. The CDR3 covers 12 residues. Trimming shortened V by 3 bases and J by 5 bases, and 8 bases separated the two germline ends. Germline values: CDR1 SGDLS, CDR2 YYNGEE. The CDR3 spells CASSADWYGYTF. DNA of the CDR3: TGTGCCAGCAGCGCAGACTGGTATGGCTACACCTTC.

The V and J genes are TRBV4-3 and TRBJ1-2, with D tentatively TRBD1 (5 bases). The CDR3 runs to 16 residues. Germline V gene lookup returns CDR1 LGHNA and CDR2 YSLEER. V lost 4 bases, J lost 4 bases, and 19 bases lay in between. Here the CDR3 DNA reads TGCGCCAGCAGCCCCGGAGGAGGGGTGGCCCTCTATGGCTACACCTTC. Its translation: CASSPGGGVALYGYTF.

This clone is a singleton in its sample. The chain links TRBV20-1 to TRBJ1-1, with D unclear. Germline CDR1 DFQATT, CDR2 SNEGSKA (reference sequence). The CDR3 has 11 amino acids. Between the trimmed V and J ends, which lost 0 bases and 4 bases, there was a span of 3 bases. The CDR3 protein is CSARDGTEAFF. Written as DNA, the CDR3 is TGCAGTGCTAGAGACGGCACTGAAGCTTTCTTT.

V usage is TRBV6-5 and J usage is TRBJ1-1; possible D gene TRBD1, 6 bases. Trimming cost V 3 bases and J 5 bases, with 10 bases left between them. The CDR3 sequence is 13 residues long. The germline V gene encodes CDR1 MNHEY and CDR2 SVGAGI. The CDR3 region has the DNA TGTGCCAGCAGTTATCAGGGGCGAACTGAAGCTTTCTTT. It translates to CASSYQGRTEAFF.

J is TRBJ1-2 and V is TRBV28; D is ambiguous. V dropped 10 bases and J dropped 0 bases, with 9 bases sitting between them. Germline-derived CDR1 and CDR2 are MDHEN and SYDVKM. CDR3 size: 12 residues. DNA for the CDR3: TGTGCCACCCTATTAGCTAACTATGGCTACACCTTC. Protein product: CATLLANYGYTF.